These T cell receptor beta chains were read from a single sample in a study of cytomegalovirus exposure and HLA in healthy donors. Clones were read by immunoSEQ multiplex PCR, and TCRdb kept only the in-frame ones, dropping some. Of around 92,000 clones in the sample, 65% to 80% were seen once. Sample: PBMCs. These receptors originate from a female donor in good health and CMV-seropositive. Each CDR3 is given with its conserved first and last residue. Each record gives: D gene, J gene, V gene, clone size, CDR3 DNA, CDR3 protein. The D gene is left open where the match is weak. The size field is filled for only some rows; it gives once, few, many or a size class.

>TRBD1|TRBJ1-5|TRBV29-1|-
TGCAGCGTTGCAGGGGGAGATCAGCCCCAGCATTTT
CSVAGGDQPQHF
>-|TRBJ1-2|TRBV27|-
TGTGCCAGCAGTTTCCGGGGGGGGTATGGCTACACCTTC
CASSFRGGYGYTF
>-|TRBJ2-7|TRBV7-2|-
TGTGCCAGCAGCTTACCGTCGATGAGAGAGCAGTACTTC
CASSLPSMREQYF
>-|TRBJ2-1|TRBV7-2|-
TGTGCCAGCAGGGGGGGTACTAGCACCCACAGGGGTGAGCAGTTCTTC
CASRGGTSTHRGEQFF
>-|TRBJ2-6|TRBV28|-
TGTGCCAGCAGTCCTCCCGGGGTCTCTGGGGCCAACGTCCTGACTTTC
CASSPPGVSGANVLTF
>TRBD2|TRBJ2-3|TRBV7-3|-
TGTGCCAGCAGCTTTAACCGGGGGGCAGATACGCAGTATTTT
CASSFNRGADTQYF
>-|TRBJ2-3|TRBV7-8|-
TGTGCCAGCAGCTTAGTTCACGTCCCCCTAGAATCAGATACGCAGTATTTT
CASSLVHVPLESDTQYF
>-|TRBJ1-1|TRBV29-1|-
TGCAGCGTCCGGACAGAGTTTAACACTGAAGCTTTCTTT
CSVRTEFNTEAFF
>-|TRBJ2-7|TRBV21-1|-
TGTGCCAGCAGCAAAATGGAGGGACTCGGAACCTACGAGCAGTACTTC
CASSKMEGLGTYEQYF
>TRBD1|TRBJ1-1|TRBV29-1|-
TGCAGCGTGGGAACGACAGGGCGGAACACTGAAGCTTTCTTT
CSVGTTGRNTEAFF
>-|TRBJ1-6|TRBV5-6|-
TGTGCCAGCAAAACGGGGGTGGATAATTCACCCCTCCACTTT
CASKTGVDNSPLHF
>TRBD2|TRBJ2-3|TRBV7-2|-
TGTGCCAGCAGCTTAGCGACTAGCGGGAGCTTTGGAGATACGCAGTATTTT
CASSLATSGSFGDTQYF
>-|TRBJ2-3|TRBV29-1|few
TGCAGCGTTGAAGAGCGGATACCAGATACGCAGTATTTT
CSVEERIPDTQYF
>-|TRBJ1-1|TRBV5-1|-
TGCGCCAGCAGCCAGAGGAAGCCAGGGGACGAAGCTTTCTTT
CASSQRKPGDEAFF
>TRBD1|TRBJ2-1|TRBV19|-
TGTGCCAGTAGTAAACAGGGGAACTACAATGAGCAGTTCTTC
CASSKQGNYNEQFF
>TRBD1|TRBJ2-3|TRBV7-9|-
TGTGCCAGCAGCTTATCGACAGGGGTTGCAGATACGCAGTATTTT
CASSLSTGVADTQYF
>-|TRBJ2-7|TRBV9|-
TGTGCCAGCAGCGCCGGGACACCTTCCGAGCAGTACTTC
CASSAGTPSEQYF
>TRBD2|TRBJ2-7|TRBV10-1|-
TGCGCCAGCAGTGAGGGGGGTTCGCCTAGCGGGAACTACGAGCAGTACTTC
CASSEGGSPSGNYEQYF
>-|TRBJ1-2|TRBV11-2|once
TGTGCCAGCAGCTTAGATCTTGGCAGCGCCTATGGCTACACCTTC
CASSLDLGSAYGYTF
>TRBD2|TRBJ2-5|TRBV11-2|once
TGTGCCAGCAGCTTCGGGACTAGCAGGGAGACCCAGTACTTC
CASSFGTSRETQYF
>-|TRBJ2-2|TRBV9|-
TGTGCCAGCAGCGTAGCCCTGAACACCGGGGAGCTGTTTTTT
CASSVALNTGELFF
>-|TRBJ1-2|TRBV29-1|-
TGCAGCGGTAGAGCTAACTATGGCTACACCTTC
CSGRANYGYTF
>-|TRBJ2-7|TRBV25-1|-
TGTGCCAGCAGTGTACGGCGGGGCGGCTTTTACGAGCAGTACTTC
CASSVRRGGFYEQYF
>-|TRBJ1-2|TRBV28|-
TGTGCCAGCACCTTGGGGGGTCCGGTGAGCTATGGCTACACCTTC
CASTLGGPVSYGYTF
>TRBD2|TRBJ2-7|TRBV30|few
TGTGCCTGGAGTGGGACTAGCGGGAGGACCGAGCAGTACTTC
CAWSGTSGRTEQYF
>-|TRBJ1-1|TRBV4-2|once
TGTGCCAGCAGCCAAGACAGGGGATTTGAAGCTTTCTTT
CASSQDRGFEAFF
>-|TRBJ1-1|TRBV19|-
TGTGCCAGTAGTATAGATTACGGTACGGGTGAAGCTTTCTTT
CASSIDYGTGEAFF
>-|TRBJ2-7|TRBV30|-
TGTGCCTGGAGTCGGGGGTACGAGCAGTACTTC
CAWSRGYEQYF
>TRBD1|TRBJ2-7|TRBV2|many
TGTGCTACTCAGGGGGGCCGGACAGGGCTCTACGAGCAGTACTTC
CATQGGRTGLYEQYF
>-|TRBJ2-3|TRBV7-2|-
TGTGCCAGCAGCTCTAAAGGCGGTGGAGTAGATACGCAGTATTTT
CASSSKGGGVDTQYF
>TRBD2|TRBJ2-5|TRBV4-1|-
TGCGCCAGCAGCCAGAGAGCGGGGGGCGGGGAGACCCAGTACTTC
CASSQRAGGGETQYF
>-|TRBJ1-2|TRBV7-2|-
TGTGCCAGCAGCTTGACAGTTAACTATGGCTACACCTTC
CASSLTVNYGYTF
>TRBD2|TRBJ2-7|TRBV27|-
TGTGCCAGCACGCGTGGGGGGGGGTCGAACGAGCAGTACTTC
CASTRGGGSNEQYF
>-|TRBJ1-1|TRBV29-1|-
TGCAGGGTCGAACAGGGCCTAAACACTGAAGCTTTCTTT
CRVEQGLNTEAFF
>-|TRBJ1-2|TRBV19|-
TGTGCCAGTAGTATAGATAAATCCTATGGCTACACCTTC
CASSIDKSYGYTF
>-|TRBJ1-1|TRBV30|few
TGTGCCTGGAGTGTAACTATCGGGAACACTGAAGCTTTCTTT
CAWSVTIGNTEAFF
>TRBD1|TRBJ1-1|TRBV4-1|-
TGCGCCAGCAGTACAGGGGACCGGATGAACACTGAAGCTTTCTTT
CASSTGDRMNTEAFF
>-|TRBJ1-4|TRBV7-9|few
TGTGCCAGCAGCCCCTCGGGCAGGGGTTCTGAAAAACTGTTTTTT
CASSPSGRGSEKLFF
>-|TRBJ2-2|TRBV11-3|-
TGTGCCAGCAGCCGGGACACCCCGAACACCGGGGAGCTGTTTTTT
CASSRDTPNTGELFF
>TRBD1|TRBJ1-2|TRBV29-1|-
TGCAGCTCCTGGGGGGACAGGGGCCTCGGCCGTGGCTACACCTTC
CSSWGDRGLGRGYTF
>TRBD1|TRBJ1-5|TRBV2|once
TGTGCCAGCAGCTCCTCGGGACAGGGTCATCAGCCCCAGCATTTT
CASSSSGQGHQPQHF
>-|TRBJ1-6|TRBV4-3|once
TGCGCCAGCAGCCAACCGAGGAGGGGAAACTATAATTCACCCCTCCACTTT
CASSQPRRGNYNSPLHF
>-|TRBJ2-7|TRBV4-2|-
TGTGCCAGCAGCCAAACCCTACGGGAGAGCTCCTACGAGCAGTACTTC
CASSQTLRESSYEQYF
>TRBD2|TRBJ2-1|TRBV18|-
TGTGCCAGCTCACCCGCCCTAGCGGGAGGAGGGAATGAGCAGTTCTTC
CASSPALAGGGNEQFF
>TRBD2|TRBJ2-3|TRBV29-1|-
TGCAGCGTTGCCAGGGAGGGGACAGATACGCAGTATTTT
CSVAREGTDTQYF
>-|TRBJ1-1|TRBV9|-
TGTGCCAGCAGCGTAACCCCGACGGGGGGTGAAGCTTTCTTT
CASSVTPTGGEAFF
>TRBD1|TRBJ2-5|TRBV6-1|-
TGTGCCAGCAGTGAACAGGGGGCCGGAGAGACCCAGTACTTC
CASSEQGAGETQYF
>TRBD1|TRBJ2-1|TRBV29-1|-
TGCAGCGTCGGGACAGGGCGTCAGTTCTTC
CSVGTGRQFF
>TRBD2|TRBJ2-1|TRBV7-6|-
TGTGCCAGCAGCTTAGTAGCGGGAGTAGGAAATGAGCAGTTCTTC
CASSLVAGVGNEQFF
>TRBD2|TRBJ2-5|TRBV5-6|-
TGTGCCAGCAGCTGGACTAGCCGTGAGCAGTACTTC
CASSWTSREQYF
>TRBD1|TRBJ1-3|TRBV6-1|-
TGTGCCAGCAGTTCCTACAGGGGGAACACCATATATTTT
CASSSYRGNTIYF
>TRBD1|TRBJ1-1|TRBV10-2|-
TGCGCCAGCAGGGACAGGGGGCCGGACACTGAAGCTTTCTTT
CASRDRGPDTEAFF
>-|TRBJ2-7|TRBV5-1|-
TGCGCCAGCAGCGCGGACTTTTACGAGCAGTACTTC
CASSADFYEQYF
>-|TRBJ2-7|TRBV4-2|-
TGTGCCAGCAGCCAAGATTTGCAGGGTTGGTACGAGCAGTACTTC
CASSQDLQGWYEQYF
>TRBD1|TRBJ1-2|TRBV10-3|-
TGTGCCATCACTGACGGACAGGGCCCAACCCTACTATATGGCTACACCTTC
CAITDGQGPTLLYGYTF